The present TCR beta chain was sequenced within a study of shared clonotypes between healthy human individuals. Study summary: The donor group consisted of a couple of women and a few men, aged 18 to 49.

Findings of the study overall: Larger estimated richness was generally seen in naive subsets than in memory subsets. The study's rarefaction showed incomplete sorted-subset sequencing despite large depth. Clonotype sharing levels among donors were expected to vary with sequencing depth.

V lost 4 bases and J lost 8; bases outside the gene matches: 14. CDR1 is SGHRS, CDR2 YFSETQ, per germline. This CDR3 is 16 amino acids long. Note on this clone: Its antigen is currently unknown.

CD45RO negativity and positive selection for CCR7 defined naive CD8 cells, a population that excluded terminally differentiated effector memory CD45RA+ cells. Some clones are missing from TCRdb's copy, which holds only in-frame ones; the method was immunoSEQ multiplex PCR. The data show more than 2 million clones, about 95% seen once. This TCR was recovered from a young man in good health. The gene calls are TRBV5-1 and TRBJ2-1; 8 bases match TRBD2. Sequenced sample: naive CD8+ T cells sorted from blood. The CDR3 DNA reads TGCGCCAGCAGCGACGAGCGGGGTGGGACTAGATATGAGCAGTTCTTC. Protein: CASSDERGGTRYEQFF.